One sample yielded the 13 T cell receptor beta chains listed below, sequenced in a study of neurological immune-mediated disorders (dated by TCRdb to between 2017 and 2020). Libraries were built with 5' RACE. The sequencer listed for this sample is Illumina HiSeq 2500. TCRdb reran the public reads through fastp at Q25 and MiXCR, keeping productive beta chains. A single entry per CDR3 protein holds the most common genes and DNA from its merged rows. Present in this sample are about 35,000 distinct CDR3 sequences, 3.5% to 4% of which were seen just once. The top ten constitute approximately 2.2% of the sample. Sequenced input: PBMCs. Receptors originate from a young man with multiple sclerosis.

This clonotype was counted ten times or more. For the CDR3, the DNA is TGTGCCAGCAACCCCGGGAGCTACAATGAGCAGTTCTTC. This translates into CASNPGSYNEQFF. The chain has TRBV6-5 and TRBJ2-1, with D perhaps matching TRBD2 (6 bases). Deletions cut 7 bases from V and 3 bases from J, with 10 bases between. Germline loops: CDR1 MNHEY, CDR2 SVGAGI. The length of the CDR3 is 13 residues.

This clonotype was recorded at least ten times. This chain connects TRBV4-1 to TRBJ1-2, with D hard to call. Looked up from germline, CDR1 is MGHRA and CDR2 is YSYEKL. CDR3 length: 15 residues. V lost 0 bases and J 0 bases, leaving 8 bases between the germline ends. CDR3 bases: TGCGCCAGCAGCCAAGATAGGGTGGCTAACTATGGCTACACCTTC. It specifies CASSQDRVANYGYTF.

This clonotype occurred many times. The V gene is TRBV5-1, the J gene TRBJ2-3; no firm D call. The V and J ends lost 0 bases and 3 bases respectively, with 8 bases between them. The CDR3 is 14 residues long. The germline V gene encodes CDR1 SGHRS and CDR2 YFSETQ. CDR3 sequence reads: CASSLAGPTDTQYF. The CDR3 DNA reads TGCGCCAGCAGCTTGGCCGGGCCGACAGATACGCAGTATTTT. The full variable domain, its missing parts supplied by reference TRBV5-1 and TRBJ2-3, is KAGVTQTPRYLIKTRGQQVTLSCSPISGHRSVSWYQQTPGQGLQFLFEYFSETQRNKGNFPGRFSGRQFSNSRSEMNVSTLELGDSALYLCASSLAGPTDTQYFGPGTRLTVL.

This clonotype was counted at least ten times. The chain is built from TRBV3-1 and TRBJ1-6; 8 nucleotides match TRBD1. J gave up 6 bases and V 6 bases, and 4 bases lay outside the gene matches. The length of the CDR3 is 14 residues. The germline V gene has CDR1 LGHDT and CDR2 YNNKEL (reference sequence). CDR3: CASSSGTGNSPLHF. In nucleotides, the CDR3 is TGTGCCAGCAGTTCCGGGACAGGTAATTCACCCCTCCACTTT.

This clonotype has at least ten counts. The chain joins TRBV6-5 to TRBJ1-3, with D unclear. The germline V gene has CDR1 MNHEY and CDR2 SVGAGI. The ends were cut back, 0 bases at V and 0 bases at J, with 15 bases in the middle. The CDR3 spans 18 residues. Here the CDR3 reads CASSYSRSSLLSGNTIYF. The CDR3 DNA is TGTGCCAGCAGTTACTCCCGGTCCTCACTACTCTCTGGAAACACCATATATTTT.

This clonotype was counted at least ten times. This chain links TRBV7-6 with TRBJ2-7; 7 positions agree with TRBD2. The germline V gene has CDR1 SGHVS and CDR2 FNYEAQ. The CDR3 extends over 15 amino acids. V lost 1 base to trimming and J lost 3 bases; unmatched junction nucleotides: 6. The CDR3 sequence is CASSLETSQIYEQYF. CDR3 in DNA: TGTGCCAGCAGCTTAGAGACTAGCCAAATCTACGAGCAGTACTTC.

This clonotype occurred many times. The genes are TRBV5-1 and TRBJ2-1; weak D call: TRBD1 (6 bases). The V and J ends lost 4 bases and 4 bases respectively, with 15 bases between them. The CDR3 is 15 amino acids. Germline CDR1 and CDR2: SGHRS and YFSETQ. The CDR3 reads CASSPTRTEYNEQFF. CDR3 sequence (DNA): TGCGCCAGCAGCCCTACCCGGACAGAGTACAATGAGCAGTTCTTC.

At least ten counts were recorded for this clonotype. The chain employs TRBV5-1 and TRBJ1-1; tentatively, D is TRBD1 (6 bases). CDR1 SGHRS and CDR2 YFSETQ come from the germline V gene. V dropped 3 bases and J dropped 3 bases, with 12 bases sitting between them. CDR3 length: 14 residues. The CDR3 DNA sequence: TGCGCCAGCAGCTGGGGTGGGACACACACTGAAGCTTTCTTT. It yields the protein CASSWGGTHTEAFF. Filled out from reference TRBV5-1 and TRBJ1-1, the complete variable domain reads KAGVTQTPRYLIKTRGQQVTLSCSPISGHRSVSWYQQTPGQGLQFLFEYFSETQRNKGNFPGRFSGRQFSNSRSEMNVSTLELGDSALYLCASSWGGTHTEAFFGQGTRLTVV.

This clonotype is medium-sized. V is TRBV5-1 and J is TRBJ2-3, with D maybe TRBD2 (5 bases). The V end lost 3 bases, the J end lost 5 bases, and 13 bases lay between the germline ends. The CDR3 loop spans 14 amino acids. Germline V CDR1 and CDR2: SGHRS, YFSETQ. CDR3 region: CASSSTPSGDTQYF. The CDR3 DNA reads as TGCGCCAGCAGCTCGACGCCGAGCGGAGATACGCAGTATTTT.

The chain employs TRBV6-5 and TRBJ1-1; D is undetermined. This CDR3 comprises 14 residues. CDR1 is MNHEY and CDR2 is SVGAGI in the germline V gene. Trimming pared 7 bases from V and 1 base from J, leaving 13 bases between. The CDR3 spells CASNPAKTNTEAFF. The CDR3 DNA sequence: TGTGCCAGCAATCCGGCTAAAACGAACACTGAAGCTTTCTTT.

Judged by abundance, this clonotype is medium-sized. The V gene is TRBV7-9, the J gene TRBJ2-7, with 12 nucleotides matching TRBD2. Trimming at V came to 5 bases and at J to 7 bases, leaving 9 bases not matched to a gene. This CDR3 region has 15 residues. CDR1 SEHNR and CDR2 FQNEAQ come from the germline V gene (reference sequence). This chain's CDR3 is CASSGLAGPSLEQYF. The CDR3 nucleotides read TGTGCCAGCAGCGGACTAGCGGGGCCATCGCTGGAGCAGTACTTC.

Ten or more counts support this clonotype. The chain has TRBV20-1 and TRBJ2-7; D not certain. V lost 1 base and J 7 bases, leaving 8 bases between the germline ends. Looked up from germline, CDR1 is DFQATT and CDR2 is SNEGSKA (reference sequence). The CDR3 is made up of 11 amino acids. Here the CDR3 reads CSARAQREQYF. CDR3 sequence (DNA): TGCAGTGCTAGAGCCCAGAGGGAGCAGTACTTC.

In its sample, this clonotype was seen many times. The chain carries TRBV29-1 and TRBJ1-1; TRBD1 agrees at 8 bases. The CDR3 totals 13 residues. Germline trimming cut 7 bases from V and 0 bases from J; bases unmatched to any gene: 4. Germline V gives CDR1 SQVTM, CDR2 ANQGSEA. CDR3 in amino acids: CSGEGQVNTEAFF. Here the CDR3 DNA reads TGCAGCGGGGAGGGACAGGTGAACACTGAAGCTTTCTTT.